This T cell receptor beta chain was retrieved from a study of T-cell reconstitution after alpha-beta-depleted transplantation in children listed by TCRdb under 2016. Looking at the study overall: The study quantitatively tracked T-cell immune reconstitution after TCRalphabeta/CD19-depleted allogeneic hematopoietic cell transplantation in children using TCR repertoire profiling. Summary of the overall study and its limitations: The apparently early alphabetaT-cell count recovery about two months after transplant was reportedly dependent on only several hundred rapidly expanded clones derived from non-depleted graft cells. The frequencies of hyperexpanded clones fell over the following months, and after one year, T-cell counts and TCRbeta diversity were mostly attributed to newly produced T cells. The high TCRbeta diversity at day 60 in some patients was ascribed to recipient T cells and intrathymic progenitors that had survived conditioning.

V lost 7 bases and J lost 0 bases; the stretch between them is 12 bases long. The CDR1 and CDR2 encoded by the germline V gene are SQVTM and ANQGSEA. The CDR3 numbers 14 residues from cysteine through phenylalanine. Only CDR3 DNA remains: 42 bases, in frame from the first base. Library method: PCR. The listed sequencing device is Illumina HiSeq 2500. TCR libraries were prepared with molecular barcoding, using unique molecular identifiers to normalize TCRbeta repertoire quantification. TCRdb cleaned the public reads at Q25 with fastp, built clones with MiXCR and kept in-frame beta chains. A single entry per CDR3 protein holds the most common genes and DNA from its merged rows. This sample holds 440,000 or so distinct CDR3 sequences; about 40% were observed only once. The top ten hold 25% to 30% of the sample. In the paper's terms, the treatment or condition label means: allogeneic hematopoietic cell transplantation with graft depleted of TCRalphabeta T cells and CD19 B cells. The transplant recipients were children given TCRalphabeta/CD19-depleted allogeneic hematopoietic cell grafts.

This clonotype was observed many times. No antigen is known for it. No base qualities exist here, and no much larger clone lies one base off it. This chain joins TRBV29-1 to TRBJ1-4; a weak D assignment points to TRBD1 (5 bases agree). The TCR sequence derives from a girl aged 2 to 10 with aplastic anemia, due to receive a stem cell transplant. The sequencing used PBMCs, collected before TCRalphabeta/CD19-depleted stem cell transplant. The DNA sequence is given as TGCAGCGCCACAACAGGAGCAACTAATGAAAAACTGTTTTTT. The encoded protein is CSATTGATNEKLFF.